A single sample is the source of the 30 T cell receptor beta chains below, sequenced in a study of human T cells and chemical hapten exposure. Time point given: pre-sensitization, week 0. The treatment: therapeutic diphenylcyclopropenone sensitization with weekly scalp DPC. TCRdb called the RACE reads again in MiXCR, with one record for every CDR3 protein. The data show 190,000 or so distinct CDR3 sequences, with just under 30% seen just once and about 2.7% held by the top ten. The sequencing used whole blood, collected in connection with sensitization to the hapten diphenylcyclopropenone (DPC). These receptor sequences come from a woman in her thirties with alopecia areata. Some clones in this sample may be carry-over from other donors' samples.

The V gene is TRBV5-1, the J gene TRBJ2-3; D uncertain. The CDR3 sequence is 15 residues long. Trimming removed 2 bases at V and 0 bases at J, with 10 bases between. Looked up from germline, CDR1 is SGHRS and CDR2 is YFSETQ. The CDR3 DNA reads TGCGCCAGCAGCTTTGGCGGCGCTAGCACAGATACGCAGTATTTT. This codes for CASSFGGASTDTQYF.

Only a few counts were recorded for this clonotype. This chain connects TRBV20-1 to TRBJ2-3; D is perhaps TRBD1 or TRBD2 (5 bases each). V lost 3 bases and J lost 5, with 9 bases in between. The CDR3 runs to 12 residues. Per the germline V gene, CDR1 is DFQATT and CDR2 is SNEGSKA (reference sequence). In DNA, the CDR3 is TGCAGTGCTAGGGGGGTCGGAGATACGCAGTATTTT. This translates into CSARGVGDTQYF.

This clonotype was picked up a small number of times. The J gene is TRBJ2-7, the V gene TRBV29-1; a possible D gene is TRBD1 (5 bases). CDR1 and CDR2 (germline): SQVTM, ANQGSEA. V lost 4 bases, J lost 0 bases, and 13 bases lay in between. The length of the CDR3 is 14 residues. This chain's CDR3 is CSVVVQGSSYEQYF. CDR3 sequence (DNA): TGCAGCGTTGTAGTTCAGGGCAGCTCCTACGAGCAGTACTTC.

At least ten counts were recorded for this clonotype. The J gene is TRBJ2-7, the V gene TRBV6-5, with 9 bases matching TRBD1. J gave up 4 bases and V 6 bases, and 1 base lay outside the gene matches. Germline V gene data show CDR1 as MNHEY and CDR2 as SVGAGI. The length of the CDR3 is 12 residues. Here the CDR3 DNA reads TGTGCCAGCAGAGGGACAGGGTACGAGCAGTACTTC. Amino acid sequence: CASRGTGYEQYF.

The J gene is TRBJ2-3, the V gene TRBV29-1; 7 bases are a match to TRBD2. The germline CDR1 and CDR2 sequences are SQVTM and ANQGSEA. This CDR3 is 14 amino acids long. J lost 2 bases, V lost 3 bases, and 5 bases had no gene match. The CDR3 loop reads CSVDFREATDTQYF. CDR3 nucleotides: TGCAGCGTTGATTTCCGGGAGGCCACAGATACGCAGTATTTT.

This clonotype was found a few times. This chain links TRBV9 with TRBJ1-2; D not certain. The CDR3 has 15 residues. Trimming left V 0 bases short and J 1 base short, with 10 bases between. The germline V gene encodes CDR1 SGDLS and CDR2 YYNGEE. The CDR3 sequence: CASSVGIGNNYGYTF. The CDR3 DNA sequence: TGTGCCAGCAGCGTAGGGATAGGGAATAACTATGGCTACACCTTC.

The chain combines TRBV24-1 with TRBJ2-2; perhaps TRBD1 as D (6 bases). V shed 5 bases and J shed 6 bases, with 12 bases lying between them. This CDR3 comprises 14 residues. Germline assignment: CDR1 KGHDR and CDR2 SFDVKD. The CDR3 here is CATSVAKGAGELFF. CDR3 sequence (DNA): TGTGCCACCAGTGTCGCAAAGGGGGCCGGGGAGCTGTTTTTT.

This clonotype showed up just a few times. This chain connects TRBV29-1 to TRBJ2-5; a weak D match, TRBD1 (6 bases). Germline CDR1 is SQVTM and CDR2 is ANQGSEA. Trimming pared 4 bases from V and 2 bases from J, leaving 14 bases between. CDR3 size: 14 residues. The CDR3 here is CSVVSGQNQETQYF. The CDR3 DNA follows: TGCAGCGTTGTATCTGGACAGAATCAAGAGACCCAGTACTTC.

This clonotype came up a few times. The V gene is TRBV12-3 or TRBV12-4, the J gene TRBJ2-7, with D tentatively TRBD1 (6 bases). This CDR3 has 17 residues. V was shortened by 5 bases and J by 3 bases, with 23 bases between the two germline ends. For the CDR3, the DNA is TGTGCCAGCAGTCCACGACAGGATTCCGGCTATAACTACGAGCAGTACTTC. It codes for CASSPRQDSGYNYEQYF.

This clonotype was seen only a few times. The chain joins TRBV25-1 to TRBJ1-4; possible D gene TRBD1, 5 bases. The CDR3 consists of 12 residues. Trimming pared 6 bases from V and 8 bases from J, leaving 10 bases between. Germline V gene sequence: CDR1 MGHDK, CDR2 SYGVNS. The CDR3: CASRIGEEKLFF. The CDR3 DNA reads TGTGCCAGCAGGATAGGGGAGGAAAAACTGTTTTTT. Supplemented by reference TRBV25-1 and TRBJ1-4, the full variable domain reads EADIYQTPRYLVIGTGKKITLECSQTMGHDKMYWYQQDPGMELHLIHYSYGVNSTEKGDLSSESTVSRIRTEHFPLTLESARPSHTSQYLCASRIGEEKLFFGSGTQLSVL.

This clonotype came up a few times. In nucleotides, the CDR3 is TGCAGCGTTGAAAGGCCCGGACAGTCGTTAAGCTATGGCTACACCTTC. Amino acids: CSVERPGQSLSYGYTF. The chain has TRBV29-1 and TRBJ1-2; tentatively, D is TRBD1 (6 bases). V was cut by 2 bases and J by 4 bases, with 20 bases left in between. Germline assignment: CDR1 SQVTM and CDR2 ANQGSEA. This CDR3 is built from 16 residues.

There are a few counts of this clonotype. The chain joins TRBV14 to TRBJ1-5, with 7 positions matching TRBD1. Germline trimming cut 4 bases from V and 7 bases from J; bases unmatched to any gene: 1. Germline V gene data show CDR1 as SGHDN and CDR2 as FVKESK. CDR3 length: 12 residues. The CDR3 region is CASSLGQQPQHF. The CDR3 nucleotides read TGTGCCAGCAGCCTGGGACAGCAGCCCCAGCATTTT.

This chain connects TRBV6-1 to TRBJ1-1; D is unresolved. Germline-derived CDR1 and CDR2 are MNHNS and SASEGT. V lost 5 bases to trimming and J lost 0 bases, with 10 bases between them. The CDR3 runs 14 residues. CDR3 in amino acids: CASSPGLMNTEAFF. The CDR3, as DNA: TGTGCCAGCAGTCCTGGACTCATGAACACTGAAGCTTTCTTT.

The CDR3 reads CASSVALGEKLFF. As DNA, the CDR3 is TGTGCCAGCAGCGTAGCTTTGGGGGAAAAACTGTTTTTT. This chain uses TRBV9 with TRBJ1-4; unclear D gene. Trimming left V 0 bases short and J 8 bases short, with 8 bases between. CDR1 and CDR2 from the germline V gene are SGDLS and YYNGEE. The CDR3 consists of 13 residues. Full variable domain (rest looked up from reference TRBV9 and TRBJ1-4): DSGVTQTPKHLITATGQRVTLRCSPRSGDLSVYWYQQSLDQGLQFLIQYYNGEERAKGNILERFSAQQFPDLHSELNLSSLELGDSALYFCASSVALGEKLFFGSGTQLSVL.

This clonotype was found many times. This CDR3 is CASSLVAGTDTQYF. The DNA for the CDR3 is TGCGCCAGCAGCTTGGTAGCCGGTACAGATACGCAGTATTTT. The chain is built from TRBV5-1 and TRBJ2-3; D is uncertain. Per the germline V gene, CDR1 is SGHRS and CDR2 is YFSETQ. Trimming took 0 bases from V and 3 from J, leaving 8 bases between them. The CDR3 loop spans 14 amino acids.

The chain couples TRBV7-9 to TRBJ1-5, with D unclear. This CDR3 comprises 13 residues. V lost 5 bases to trimming and J lost 5 bases, with 10 bases between them. From germline, CDR1 is SEHNR and CDR2 FQNEAQ (reference sequence). CDR3 sequence reads: CASSPSPDQPQHF. The CDR3, as DNA: TGTGCCAGCAGCCCCAGTCCTGATCAGCCCCAGCATTTT. Together with reference TRBV7-9 and TRBJ1-5, the CDR3 gives the full variable domain: DTGVSQNPRHKITKRGQNVTFRCDPISEHNRLYWYRQTLGQGPEFLTYFQNEAQLEKSRLLSDRFSAERPKGSFSTLEIQRTEQGDSAMYLCASSPSPDQPQHFGDGTRLSIL.

This chain links TRBV10-2 with TRBJ2-7, with 8 bases fitting TRBD2. This CDR3 region has 16 residues. The V segment lost 5 bases and the J segment 0 bases; nucleotides outside the gene matches: 9. From germline, CDR1 is WSHSY and CDR2 SAAADI. CDR3 DNA sequence: TGCGCCAGCAGTTTTTACGGGAGGGGGTCCTCCTACGAGCAGTACTTC. This sequence encodes CASSFYGRGSSYEQYF.

V usage is TRBV28 and J usage is TRBJ1-2; 7 nucleotides match TRBD1. This CDR3 is built from 14 residues. With 3 bases clipped from V and 7 bases from J, the junction kept 8 bases outside the gene matches. Per the germline V gene, CDR1 is MDHEN and CDR2 is SYDVKM. The CDR3 loop is CASSLSAGGGGYTF. The CDR3 nucleotides read TGTGCCAGCAGTTTGTCGGCAGGGGGAGGTGGCTACACCTTC.

This chain connects TRBV3-1 to TRBJ2-1; 9 bases match TRBD2. This CDR3 has 14 amino acids. Germline lookup yields CDR1 LGHDT and CDR2 YNNKEL (reference sequence). Trimming at V came to 1 base and at J to 16 bases, leaving 11 bases not matched to a gene. This CDR3 is CASSQVNSGGPYFF. The CDR3 bases are TGTGCCAGCAGCCAAGTTAATAGCGGGGGACCCTACTTCTTC.

This clonotype was seen only a few times. CDR3 sequence: CASSEMDRSNQPQHF. The CDR3 region has the DNA TGTGCCAGCAGTGAAATGGACAGGTCCAATCAGCCCCAGCATTTT. The chain recombines TRBV6-1 with TRBJ1-5; 7 positions agree with TRBD1. CDR1 and CDR2 from the germline V gene are MNHNS and SASEGT. The CDR3 covers 15 residues. J was trimmed by 3 bases and V by 2 bases; bases with no gene match: 4.

This clonotype showed up just a few times. The V and J genes are TRBV7-2 and TRBJ1-5, with 9 bases aligning to TRBD1. The V segment lost 2 bases and the J segment 4 bases; nucleotides outside the gene matches: 3. CDR3 size: 15 residues. CDR1 and CDR2 (germline): SGHTA, FQGNSA. The CDR3 DNA sequence: TGTGCCAGCAGCTTATCCGGGACAGGGAATCAGCCCCAGCATTTT. Amino acids: CASSLSGTGNQPQHF.

This clonotype was detected a few times. V and J are TRBV20-1 and TRBJ2-7, with TRBD1 matching 9 bases. CDR1 DFQATT and CDR2 SNEGSKA come from the germline V gene (reference sequence). The CDR3 has 14 residues. V trimming: 3 bases; J trimming: 3 bases; junction bases outside the gene matches: 6. CDR3 nucleotide sequence: TGCAGTGCTAGGTCCGGGACAGGGAACTACGAGCAGTACTTC. Amino acid sequence: CSARSGTGNYEQYF.

At least ten counts were recorded for this clonotype. The chain joins TRBV6-2 or TRBV6-3 to TRBJ2-3; D is ambiguous. Trimming removed 10 bases at V and 4 bases at J, with 12 bases between. In germline, CDR1 is MNHEY, CDR2 SVGEGT. The CDR3 sequence is 12 residues long. The CDR3 nucleotides read TGTGCCACCAAAACCGTAGCAGATACGCAGTATTTT. As protein: CATKTVADTQYF.

This clonotype was found many times. The rearrangement uses TRBV20-1 and TRBJ1-1; D is unresolved. In germline, CDR1 is DFQATT, CDR2 SNEGSKA (reference sequence). The CDR3 spans 12 residues. Trimming removed 2 bases at V and 0 bases at J, with 4 bases between. In DNA form, the CDR3 reads TGCAGTGCTAGACACCTGAACACTGAAGCTTTCTTT. It is translated as CSARHLNTEAFF.

This clonotype was recorded once. The V and J genes are TRBV5-1 and TRBJ2-7; tentative D call: TRBD2 (6 bases). V shed 0 bases and J shed 3 bases, with 22 bases lying between them. This CDR3 is 18 amino acids long. Germline V gene sequence: CDR1 SGHRS, CDR2 YFSETQ. The CDR3 reads CASSLVPSTEGHYYEQYF. The CDR3 DNA sequence: TGCGCCAGCAGCTTGGTTCCTTCTACGGAGGGGCACTACTACGAGCAGTACTTC.

This clonotype was observed a few times. The J gene is TRBJ2-3, the V gene TRBV24-1, with 10 bases fitting TRBD2. J lost 2 bases, V lost 3 bases, and 4 bases had no gene match. The germline CDR1 and CDR2 sequences are KGHDR and SFDVKD. The CDR3 covers 16 residues. The DNA of the CDR3 is TGTGCCACCAGTGATAGGACTAGCGGCCTCACAGATACGCAGTATTTT. It yields the protein CATSDRTSGLTDTQYF.

This rearrangement joins TRBV5-1 to TRBJ2-1; D perhaps matches TRBD2 (7 bases). Trimming stripped 10 bases from V and 5 bases from J, with 13 bases between. The CDR3 is made up of 12 amino acids. The germline gives CDR1 SGHRS, CDR2 YFSETQ. CDR3 protein: CAAKGGNNEQFF. The CDR3 nucleotides are TGCGCCGCCAAGGGGGGGAACAATGAGCAGTTCTTC.

The chain links TRBV7-2 to TRBJ2-6; no firm D call. The length of the CDR3 is 14 residues. The germline V gene encodes CDR1 SGHTA and CDR2 FQGNSA. Trimming pared 1 base from V and 4 bases from J, leaving 5 bases between. The CDR3 loop reads CASSLDWGANVLTF. The CDR3 coding sequence is TGTGCCAGCAGCTTAGATTGGGGGGCCAACGTCCTGACTTTC.

The rearrangement joins TRBV2 to TRBJ2-7, with D perhaps being TRBD1 or TRBD2 (5 bases each). V gave up 6 bases and J gave up 5 bases, with 17 bases separating them. Germline CDR1 SNHLY, CDR2 FYNNEI. The CDR3 is 14 residues long. Here the CDR3 DNA reads TGTGCCAGCAGGGATCAGGGTGTGGGAGACGAGCAGTACTTC. Its protein product is CASRDQGVGDEQYF. Looking up the rest from reference TRBV2 and TRBJ2-7 gives the full variable domain: EPEVTQTPSHQVTQMGQEVILRCVPISNHLYFYWYRQILGQKVEFLVSFYNNEISEKSEIFDDQFSVERPDGSNFTLKIRSTKLEDSAMYFCASRDQGVGDEQYFGPGTRLTVT.

Notes on this clonotype: The junction departs from the called germline gene at one end, perhaps through a read error. This chain's CDR3 is CASSLGLAGEPYEQYF. As DNA, the CDR3 is TGCGCCAGCAGCTTGGGACTAGCGGGGGAGCCCTACGAGCAGTACTTC. The chain employs TRBV7-2 and TRBJ2-7, with 14 bases fitting TRBD2. CDR3 size: 16 residues. Germline V lookup: CDR1 SGHTA, CDR2 FQGNSA.